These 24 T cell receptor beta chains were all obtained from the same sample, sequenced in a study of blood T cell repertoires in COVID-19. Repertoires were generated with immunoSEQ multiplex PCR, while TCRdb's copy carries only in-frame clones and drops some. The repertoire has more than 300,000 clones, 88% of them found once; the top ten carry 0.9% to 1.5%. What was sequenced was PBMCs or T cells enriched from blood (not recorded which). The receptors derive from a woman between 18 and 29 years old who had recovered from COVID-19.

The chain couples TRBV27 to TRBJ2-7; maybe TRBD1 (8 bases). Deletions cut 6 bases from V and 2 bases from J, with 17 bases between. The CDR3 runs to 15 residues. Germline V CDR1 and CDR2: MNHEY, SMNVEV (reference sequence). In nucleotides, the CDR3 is TGTGCCAGCAGCCGGGGGGACAGGCCCACCTACGAGCAGTACTTC. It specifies CASSRGDRPTYEQYF.

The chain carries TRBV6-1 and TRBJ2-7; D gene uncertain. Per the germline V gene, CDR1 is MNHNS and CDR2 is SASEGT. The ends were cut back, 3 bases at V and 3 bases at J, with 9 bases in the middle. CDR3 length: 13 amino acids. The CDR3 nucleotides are TGTGCCAGCAGTGAGCCCCTAAGCTACGAGCAGTACTTC. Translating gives CASSEPLSYEQYF.

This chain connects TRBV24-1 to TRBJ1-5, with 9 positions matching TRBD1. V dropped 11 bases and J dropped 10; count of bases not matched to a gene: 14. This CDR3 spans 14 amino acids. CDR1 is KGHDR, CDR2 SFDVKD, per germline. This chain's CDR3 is CANPIQGAKNPQHF. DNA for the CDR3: TGTGCCAACCCCATACAGGGGGCGAAAAACCCCCAGCATTTT.

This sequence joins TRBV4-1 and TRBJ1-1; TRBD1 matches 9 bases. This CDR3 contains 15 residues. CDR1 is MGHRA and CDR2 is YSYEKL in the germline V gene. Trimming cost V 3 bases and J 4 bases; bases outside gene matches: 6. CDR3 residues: CASSQGQGEGTEAFF. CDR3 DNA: TGCGCCAGCAGCCAGGGACAGGGTGAGGGCACTGAAGCTTTCTTT.

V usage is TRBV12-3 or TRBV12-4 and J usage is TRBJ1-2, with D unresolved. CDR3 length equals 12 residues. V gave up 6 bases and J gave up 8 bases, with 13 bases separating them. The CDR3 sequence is CASRGRGRGYTF. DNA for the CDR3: TGTGCCAGCAGGGGGAGAGGTAGGGGCTACACCTTC.

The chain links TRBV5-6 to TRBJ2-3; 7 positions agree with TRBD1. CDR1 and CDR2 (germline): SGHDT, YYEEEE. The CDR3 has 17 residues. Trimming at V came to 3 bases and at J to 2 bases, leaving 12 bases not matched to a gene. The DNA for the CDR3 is TGTGCCAGCAGCTGGGGACCCAGACAGGGAGCCACAGATACGCAGTATTTT. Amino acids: CASSWGPRQGATDTQYF. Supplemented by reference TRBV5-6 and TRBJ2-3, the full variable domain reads DAGVTQSPTHLIKTRGQQVTLRCSPKSGHDTVSWYQQALGQGPQFIFQYYEEEERQRGNFPDRFSGHQFPNYSSELNVNALLLGDSALYLCASSWGPRQGATDTQYFGPGTRLTVL.

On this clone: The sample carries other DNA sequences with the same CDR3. The CDR3 DNA follows: TGTGCCAGCAGTTTATCCCCAGGCTCCTACGAGCAGTACTTC. It specifies CASSLSPGSYEQYF. This chain uses TRBV27 with TRBJ2-7; D gene unclear. The length of the CDR3 is 14 residues. CDR1 and CDR2 from the germline V gene are MNHEY and SMNVEV (reference sequence). Trimming cost V 0 bases and J 0 bases, with 6 bases left between them.

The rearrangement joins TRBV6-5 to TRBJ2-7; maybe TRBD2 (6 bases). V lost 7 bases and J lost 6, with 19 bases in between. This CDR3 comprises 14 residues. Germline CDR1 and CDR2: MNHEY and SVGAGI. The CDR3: CASTTGTSGTEQYF. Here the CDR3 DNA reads TGTGCCAGCACCACCGGGACTTCGGGGACCGAGCAGTACTTC.

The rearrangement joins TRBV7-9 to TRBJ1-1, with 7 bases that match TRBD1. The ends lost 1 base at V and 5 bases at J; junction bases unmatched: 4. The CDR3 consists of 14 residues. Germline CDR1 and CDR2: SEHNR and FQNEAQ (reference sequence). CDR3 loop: CASSLGQGRTEAFF. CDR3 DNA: TGTGCCAGCAGCTTAGGACAGGGTAGAACTGAAGCTTTCTTT.

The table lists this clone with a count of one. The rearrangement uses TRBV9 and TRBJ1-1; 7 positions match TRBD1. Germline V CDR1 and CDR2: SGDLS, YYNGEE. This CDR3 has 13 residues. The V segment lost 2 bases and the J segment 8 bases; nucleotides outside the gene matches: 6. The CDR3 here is CASSVGRGQEAFF. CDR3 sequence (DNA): TGTGCCAGCAGCGTCGGGCGGGGACAGGAAGCTTTCTTT.

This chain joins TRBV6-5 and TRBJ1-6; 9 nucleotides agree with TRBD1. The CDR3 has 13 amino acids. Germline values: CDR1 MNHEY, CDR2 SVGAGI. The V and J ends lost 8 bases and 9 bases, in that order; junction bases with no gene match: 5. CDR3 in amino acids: CASQGQGVSPLHF. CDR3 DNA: TGTGCCAGCCAGGGACAGGGAGTTTCACCCCTCCACTTT.

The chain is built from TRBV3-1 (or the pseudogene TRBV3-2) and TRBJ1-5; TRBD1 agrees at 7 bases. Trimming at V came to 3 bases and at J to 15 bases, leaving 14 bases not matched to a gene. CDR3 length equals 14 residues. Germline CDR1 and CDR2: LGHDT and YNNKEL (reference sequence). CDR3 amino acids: CASSQGKGAKLLHF. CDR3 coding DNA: TGTGCCAGCAGCCAGGGGAAGGGGGCCAAATTATTGCATTTT.

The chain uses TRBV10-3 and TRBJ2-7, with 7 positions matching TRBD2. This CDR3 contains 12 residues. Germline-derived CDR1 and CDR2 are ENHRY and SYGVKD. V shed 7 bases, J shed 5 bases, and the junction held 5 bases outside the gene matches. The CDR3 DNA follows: TGTGCCATCACTGGGGGAGGGAACGAGCAGTACTTC. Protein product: CAITGGGNEQYF.

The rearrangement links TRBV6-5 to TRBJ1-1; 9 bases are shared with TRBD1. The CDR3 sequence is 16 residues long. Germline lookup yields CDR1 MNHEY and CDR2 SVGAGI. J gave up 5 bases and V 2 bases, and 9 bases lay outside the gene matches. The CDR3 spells CASSYLRTGVGTEAFF. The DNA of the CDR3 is TGTGCCAGCAGTTACCTCCGGACAGGGGTTGGAACTGAAGCTTTCTTT.

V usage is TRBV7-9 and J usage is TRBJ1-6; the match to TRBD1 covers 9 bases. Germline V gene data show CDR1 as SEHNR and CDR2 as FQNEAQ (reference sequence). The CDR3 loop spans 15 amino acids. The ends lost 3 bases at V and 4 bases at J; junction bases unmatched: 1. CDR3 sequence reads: CASSFDRGYNSPLHF. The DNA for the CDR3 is TGTGCCAGCAGCTTCGACAGGGGGTATAATTCACCCCTCCACTTT.

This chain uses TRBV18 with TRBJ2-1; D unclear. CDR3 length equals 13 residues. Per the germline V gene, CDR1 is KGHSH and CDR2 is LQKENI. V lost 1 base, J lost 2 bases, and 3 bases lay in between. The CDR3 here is CASSPLAYNEQFF. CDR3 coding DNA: TGTGCCAGCTCACCACTAGCCTACAATGAGCAGTTCTTC.

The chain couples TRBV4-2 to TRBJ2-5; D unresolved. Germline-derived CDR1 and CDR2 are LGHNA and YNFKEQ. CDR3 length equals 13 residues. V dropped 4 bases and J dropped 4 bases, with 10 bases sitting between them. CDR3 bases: TGTGCCAGCAGCCGAGTGCGCGGAGAGACCCAGTACTTC. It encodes CASSRVRGETQYF.

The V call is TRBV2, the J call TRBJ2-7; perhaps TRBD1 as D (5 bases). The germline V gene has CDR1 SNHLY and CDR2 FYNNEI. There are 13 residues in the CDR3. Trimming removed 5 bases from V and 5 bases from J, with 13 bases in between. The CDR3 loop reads CASSSPGYHEQYF. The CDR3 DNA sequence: TGTGCCAGCAGTTCTCCAGGGTACCACGAGCAGTACTTC.

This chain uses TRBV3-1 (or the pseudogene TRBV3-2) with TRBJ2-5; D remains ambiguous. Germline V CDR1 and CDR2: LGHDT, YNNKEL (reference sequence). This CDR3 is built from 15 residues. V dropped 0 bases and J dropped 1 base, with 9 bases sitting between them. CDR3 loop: CASSQDVTAQETQYF. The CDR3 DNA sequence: TGTGCCAGCAGCCAAGACGTAACTGCCCAAGAGACCCAGTACTTC.

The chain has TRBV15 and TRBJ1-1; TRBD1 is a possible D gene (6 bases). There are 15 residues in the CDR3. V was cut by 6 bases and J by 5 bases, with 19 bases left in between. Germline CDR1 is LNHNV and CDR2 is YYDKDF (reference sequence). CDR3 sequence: CATRPGQTKKTEAFF. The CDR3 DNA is TGTGCCACCAGACCGGGACAAACCAAGAAGACTGAAGCTTTCTTT.

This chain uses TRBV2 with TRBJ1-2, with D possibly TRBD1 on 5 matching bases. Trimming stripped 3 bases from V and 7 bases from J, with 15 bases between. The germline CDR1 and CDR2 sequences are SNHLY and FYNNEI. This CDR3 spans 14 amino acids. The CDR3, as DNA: TGTGCCAGCAGTGAGGGAGGACCAGGGTTTGGCTACACCTTC. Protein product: CASSEGGPGFGYTF.

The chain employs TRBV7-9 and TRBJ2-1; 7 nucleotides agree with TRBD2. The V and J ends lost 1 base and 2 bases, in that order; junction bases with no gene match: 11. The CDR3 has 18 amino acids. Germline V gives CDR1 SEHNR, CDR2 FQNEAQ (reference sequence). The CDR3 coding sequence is TGTGCCAGCAGCTTAGGGACACACGCGGGGGAGACCTACAATGAGCAGTTCTTC. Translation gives CASSLGTHAGETYNEQFF.

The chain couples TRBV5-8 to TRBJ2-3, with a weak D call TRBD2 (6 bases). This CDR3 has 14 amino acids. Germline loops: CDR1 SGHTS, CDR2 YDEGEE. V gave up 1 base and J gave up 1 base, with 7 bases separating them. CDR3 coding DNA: TGTGCCAGCAGCTTGTGGGGGGGCACAGATACGCAGTATTTT. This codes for CASSLWGGTDTQYF.

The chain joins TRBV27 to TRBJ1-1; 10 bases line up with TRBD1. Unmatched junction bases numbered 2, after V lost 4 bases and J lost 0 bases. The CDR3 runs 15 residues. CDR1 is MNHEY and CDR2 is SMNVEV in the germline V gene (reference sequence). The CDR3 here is CASSSGTGVNTEAFF. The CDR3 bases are TGTGCCAGCAGTTCCGGGACAGGGGTGAACACTGAAGCTTTCTTT.